The subject of this entry is one TCR beta chain. Trimming took off 5 bases at V and 1 base at J, with 6 bases between the two ends. CDR3 size: 12 residues. CDR1 and CDR2 from the germline V gene are SGHVS and FQNEAQ. The data belong to a study of blood T cell repertoires in COVID-19. Study-wide context: Samples representing acute and convalescent COVID-19 were sourced from the United States, Italy and Spain.

In the authors' workflow: How many nucleated cells were present was estimated from reference gene primer amplification. Clones were sequenced by immunoSEQ multiplex PCR, and TCRdb holds only the in-frame ones, with some missing. V and J calls and clone size are copied from that table; D and trimming were computed from the DNA. The profile covers some 180,000 clones, with 80% to 90% appearing a single time and less than 20% taken by the ten largest. The sequencing sample was made of peripheral blood. The sequence was obtained from a woman aged 65 to 85 who had recovered from COVID-19. This rearrangement joins TRBV7-8 to TRBJ2-7; TRBD1 is a possible D gene (6 bases). CDR3 in amino acids: CASSQGSYEQYF. DNA of the CDR3: TGTGCCAGCAGCCAGGGGTCCTACGAGCAGTACTTC.